The rows below give T cell receptor beta chains drawn from one sample of a study of T cells in Graves' hyperthyroidism and ophthalmopathy. TCRdb re-analysed the multiplex PCR reads in MiXCR, keeping a single row per CDR3 protein. The data contain around 600,000 distinct CDR3 sequences, 14% of them seen just once; the ten biggest clones take up roughly 6.9%. The sequenced sample consisted of blood. The receptors shown here come from a woman between 18 and 29 years old with Graves' ophthalmopathy. The CDR3 runs from the conserved cysteine through the conserved F or W. The order of the fields is J gene, clone size, V gene, CDR3 length, D gene, CDR3 protein, CDR3 DNA. The D gene is left open where the match is weak. Size values are once, few and many counts, or a class for expanded clones, and some rows have none.

>TRBJ1-1|few|TRBV5-1|13|NA
CASSLSLRGVAFF
TGCGCCAGCAGCTTGAGCCTACGGGGGGTGGCTTTCTTT
>TRBJ1-1|NA|TRBV24-1|13|NA
CATPARTDTEAFF
TGTGCCACCCCCGCCCGGACGGACACTGAAGCTTTCTTT
>TRBJ2-1|NA|TRBV5-1|14|NA
CASSTRRGDNEQFF
TGCGCCAGCAGCACCCGAAGAGGGGACAATGAGCAGTTCTTC
>TRBJ1-5|NA|TRBV30|14|NA
CAWSIISDNQPRHF
TGTGCCTGGAGTATCATCTCGGACAATCAGCCCCGGCATTTT
>TRBJ1-2|NA|TRBV12-5|15|NA
CASGFVLRSASGYTF
TGTGCTAGTGGTTTTGTTCTGAGGTCTGCGAGTGGCTACACCTTC
>TRBJ2-3|NA|TRBV4-1|16|NA
CASSHVDMGLLDTQYF
TGCGCCAGCAGCCACGTTGATATGGGACTGCTAGATACGCAGTATTTT
>TRBJ2-7|NA|TRBV18|13|NA
CASSPQNNYEQYF
TGTGCCAGCTCACCACAGAATAACTACGAGCAGTACTTC
>TRBJ2-2|many|TRBV10-3|15|NA
CAISPLGPDTGELFF
TGTGCCATCAGTCCCCTAGGCCCGGACACCGGGGAGCTGTTTTTT
>TRBJ2-1|many|TRBV28|16|TRBD2
CASSLGLAGGRNEQFF
TGTGCCAGCAGTTTAGGACTAGCGGGAGGTCGGAATGAGCAGTTCTTC
>TRBJ1-2|many|TRBV28|13|NA
CASTLEGRYGYTF
TGTGCCAGCACCCTAGAGGGACGATATGGCTACACCTTC
>TRBJ1-1|many|TRBV18|16|NA
CASSPGVGMWNTEAFF
TGTGCCAGCTCACCAGGGGTAGGGATGTGGAACACTGAAGCTTTCTTT
>TRBJ2-1|many|TRBV20-1|14|NA
CSARDLTEWDEQFF
TGCAGTGCTAGAGATCTAACAGAATGGGATGAGCAGTTCTTC
>TRBJ2-7|NA|TRBV7-9|19|TRBD1
CASSLEDRVGLLSSYEQYF
TGTGCCAGCAGCTTGGAGGACAGGGTTGGCCTTCTGAGCTCCTACGAGCAGTACTTC
>TRBJ1-4|NA|TRBV19|15|NA
CASSRVDRDNEKLFF
TGTGCCAGTAGTAGAGTGGACCGGGATAATGAAAAACTGTTTTTT
>TRBJ2-1|NA|TRBV9|14|TRBD2
CASSVGREAPPQFF
TGTGCCAGCAGCGTAGGGCGGGAGGCCCCCCCGCAGTTCTTC
>TRBJ2-1|NA|TRBV6-4|15|TRBD2
CASSAGGTSVDEQFF
TGTGCCAGCAGTGCTGGGGGGACTAGCGTCGATGAGCAGTTCTTC
>TRBJ2-5|many|TRBV11-2|15|NA
CASSLLLDSGETQYF
TGTGCCAGCAGCTTACTCCTCGACAGTGGGGAGACCCAGTACTTC
>TRBJ2-7|many|TRBV20-1|13|TRBD2
CSSLAGRGSEQYF
TGCAGTTCTCTAGCGGGACGGGGAAGCGAGCAGTACTTC
>TRBJ1-5|many|TRBV2|12|TRBD1
CASSRGDQPQHF
TGTGCCAGCAGCAGGGGGGATCAGCCCCAGCATTTT
>TRBJ2-6|NA|TRBV29-1|17|NA
CSVEDLGRSSGANVLTF
TGCAGCGTTGAAGATCTTGGACGAAGCTCTGGGGCCAACGTCCTGACTTTC
>TRBJ2-7|many|TRBV30|12|TRBD1
CASTGGKNEQYF
TGTGCTTCGACAGGGGGAAAGAACGAGCAGTACTTC
>TRBJ2-5|NA|TRBV19|16|NA
CASSTFGTTIQETQYF
TGTGCCAGTAGCACCTTTGGGACGACGATCCAAGAGACCCAGTACTTC
>TRBJ2-7|many|TRBV6-5|15|NA
CASSYSSRGDYEQYF
TGTGCCAGCAGTTACTCTTCCAGGGGGGACTACGAGCAGTACTTC
>TRBJ2-3|once|TRBV19|15|NA
CASSTSGLFTDTQYF
TGTGCCAGTAGTACGTCGGGACTTTTCACAGATACGCAGTATTTT
>TRBJ1-1|NA|TRBV28|16|NA
CAISFPPDGMNTEAFF
TGTGCCATCTCGTTCCCGCCAGATGGAATGAACACTGAAGCTTTCTTT
>TRBJ2-7|many|TRBV6-5|16|TRBD2
CASSYSKSGRASEQYF
TGTGCCAGCAGTTACTCGAAGAGCGGGAGGGCCTCCGAGCAGTACTTC
>TRBJ1-2|NA|TRBV29-1|12|NA
CSVEQRNYGYTF
TGCAGCGTTGAACAACGGAACTATGGCTACACCTTC
>TRBJ2-1|many|TRBV7-9|16|NA
CASSPFIVISYNEQFF
TGTGCCAGCAGCCCCTTCATTGTAATCTCCTACAATGAGCAGTTCTTC
>TRBJ2-1|many|TRBV12-3/TRBV12-4|15|TRBD2
CASSLAGGPHNEQFF
TGTGCCAGCAGCTTAGCGGGAGGGCCGCACAATGAGCAGTTCTTC
>TRBJ1-1|many|TRBV27|11|TRBD1
CASSEGQGAFF
TGTGCCAGCAGTGAAGGACAGGGGGCTTTCTTT
>TRBJ2-7|many|TRBV7-2|15|TRBD2
CASSRRLAGSREQYF
TGTGCCAGCAGCCGCAGACTAGCGGGCAGTAGGGAGCAGTACTTC